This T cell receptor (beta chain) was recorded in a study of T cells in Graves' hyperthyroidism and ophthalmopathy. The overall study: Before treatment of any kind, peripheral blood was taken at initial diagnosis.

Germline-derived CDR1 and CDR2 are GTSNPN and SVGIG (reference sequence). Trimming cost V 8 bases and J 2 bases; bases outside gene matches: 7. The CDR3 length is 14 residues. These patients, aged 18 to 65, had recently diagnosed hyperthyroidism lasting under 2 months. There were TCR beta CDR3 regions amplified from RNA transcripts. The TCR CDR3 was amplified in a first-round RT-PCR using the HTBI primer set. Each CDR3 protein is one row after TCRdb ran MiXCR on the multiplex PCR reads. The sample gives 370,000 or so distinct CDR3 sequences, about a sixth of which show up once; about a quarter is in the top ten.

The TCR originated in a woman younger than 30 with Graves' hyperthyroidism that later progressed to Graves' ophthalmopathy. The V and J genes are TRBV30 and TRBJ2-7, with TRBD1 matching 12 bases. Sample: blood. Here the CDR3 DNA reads TGTGCCATTTGGGGACAGGGGGCCCCCTACGAGCAGTACTTC. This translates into CAIWGQGAPYEQYF. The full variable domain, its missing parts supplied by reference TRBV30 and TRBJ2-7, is SQTIHQWPATLVQPVGSPLSLECTVEGTSNPNLYWYRQAAGRGLQLLFYSVGIGQISSEVPQNLSASRPQDRQFILSSKKLLLSDSGFYLCAIWGQGAPYEQYFGPGTRLTVT.